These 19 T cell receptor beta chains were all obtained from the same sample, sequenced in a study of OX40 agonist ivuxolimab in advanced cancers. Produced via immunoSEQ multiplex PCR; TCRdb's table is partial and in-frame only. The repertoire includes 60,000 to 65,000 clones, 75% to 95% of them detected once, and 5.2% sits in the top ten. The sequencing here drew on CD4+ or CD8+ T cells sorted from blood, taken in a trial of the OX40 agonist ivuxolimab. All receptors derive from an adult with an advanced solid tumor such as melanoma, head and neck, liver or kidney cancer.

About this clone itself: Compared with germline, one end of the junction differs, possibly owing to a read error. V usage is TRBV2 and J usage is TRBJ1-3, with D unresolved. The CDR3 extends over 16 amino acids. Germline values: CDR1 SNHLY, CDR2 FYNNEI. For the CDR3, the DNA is TGTGCCAGCCGTGACCAGCTGACCCTCTCTGGAAACACCATATATTTT. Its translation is CASRDQLTLSGNTIYF.

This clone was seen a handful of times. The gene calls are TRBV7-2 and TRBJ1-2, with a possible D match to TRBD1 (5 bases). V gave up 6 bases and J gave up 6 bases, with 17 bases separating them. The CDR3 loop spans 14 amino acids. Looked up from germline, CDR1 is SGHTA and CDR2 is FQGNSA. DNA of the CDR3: TGTGCCAGCAGTTTTGGGGCAGGCCCGAATGGCTACACCTTC. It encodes CASSFGAGPNGYTF. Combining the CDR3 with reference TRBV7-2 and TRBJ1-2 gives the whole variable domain GAGVSQSPSNKVTEKGKDVELRCDPISGHTALYWYRQSLGQGLEFLIYFQGNSAPDKSGLPSDRFSAERTGGSVSTLTIQRTQQEDSAVYLCASSFGAGPNGYTFGSGTRLTVV.

For the CDR3, the DNA is TGTGCCAGCAGTTTTGGGTTATCGGGGACAGGGGGAAGTCACGAGCAGTACTTC. It codes for CASSFGLSGTGGSHEQYF. This chain connects TRBV27 to TRBJ2-7, with 11 bases matching TRBD1. CDR3 length: 18 residues. The germline CDR1 and CDR2 sequences are MNHEY and SMNVEV (reference sequence). V was pared by 3 bases and J by 5 bases, with 15 bases of the junction left unmatched.

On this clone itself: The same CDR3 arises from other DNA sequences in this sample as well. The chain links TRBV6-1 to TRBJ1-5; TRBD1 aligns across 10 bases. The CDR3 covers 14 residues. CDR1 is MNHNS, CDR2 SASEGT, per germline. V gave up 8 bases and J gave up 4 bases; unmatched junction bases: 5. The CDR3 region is CASSGTGENQPQHF. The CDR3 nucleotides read TGTGCCAGCTCAGGGACAGGGGAAAATCAGCCCCAGCATTTT.

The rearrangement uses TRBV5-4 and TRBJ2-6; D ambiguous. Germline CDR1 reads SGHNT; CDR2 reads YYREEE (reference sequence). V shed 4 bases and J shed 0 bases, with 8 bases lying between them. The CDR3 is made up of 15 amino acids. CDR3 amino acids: CASSTGASGANVLTF. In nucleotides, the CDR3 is TGTGCCAGCAGCACCGGAGCCTCTGGGGCCAACGTCCTGACTTTC.

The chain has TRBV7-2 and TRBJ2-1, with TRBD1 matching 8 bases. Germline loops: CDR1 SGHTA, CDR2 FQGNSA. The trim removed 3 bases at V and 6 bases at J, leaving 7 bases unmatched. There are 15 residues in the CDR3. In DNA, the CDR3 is TGTGCCAGCAGCTTCCTTAGGACAGGGTCCAATGAGCAGTTCTTC. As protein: CASSFLRTGSNEQFF. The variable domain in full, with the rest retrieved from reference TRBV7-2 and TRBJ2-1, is GAGVSQSPSNKVTEKGKDVELRCDPISGHTALYWYRQSLGQGLEFLIYFQGNSAPDKSGLPSDRFSAERTGGSVSTLTIQRTQQEDSAVYLCASSFLRTGSNEQFFGPGTRLTVL.

CDR3 sequence reads: CASSLGGTGSGANVLTF. Here the CDR3 DNA reads TGTGCCAGCAGCCTTGGGGGGACAGGGTCTGGGGCCAACGTCCTGACTTTC. V gene TRBV21-1 combines with J gene TRBJ2-6; the D call TRBD1 from the table was never checked on the DNA. TRBV21-1 is designated a pseudogene. The CDR3 length is 17 residues.

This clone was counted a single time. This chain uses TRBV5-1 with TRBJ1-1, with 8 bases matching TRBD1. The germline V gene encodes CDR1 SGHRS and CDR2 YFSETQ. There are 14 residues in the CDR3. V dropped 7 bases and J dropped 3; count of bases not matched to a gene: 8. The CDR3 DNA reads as TGCGCCAGCGCGGACAGGGTACCCGACACTGAAGCTTTCTTT. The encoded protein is CASADRVPDTEAFF.

CDR3 protein: CASIPLTGAYEQYF. The CDR3, as DNA: TGTGCCAGCATACCTTTGACAGGGGCCTACGAGCAGTACTTC. The chain recombines TRBV28 with TRBJ2-7, with 8 nucleotides matching TRBD1. Looked up from germline, CDR1 is MDHEN and CDR2 is SYDVKM. CDR3 length: 14 amino acids. V was clipped by 7 bases and J by 2 bases; unmatched bases: 7.

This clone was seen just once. The CDR3: CASSDGGGWTYEQYF. The CDR3 coding sequence is TGTGCCAGCAGTGATGGGGGGGGTTGGACCTACGAGCAGTACTTC. The V call is TRBV6-1, the J call TRBJ2-7; TRBD2 aligns across 7 bases. J was trimmed by 2 bases and V by 3 bases; bases with no gene match: 7. Germline V gene data show CDR1 as MNHNS and CDR2 as SASEGT. The CDR3 covers 15 residues.

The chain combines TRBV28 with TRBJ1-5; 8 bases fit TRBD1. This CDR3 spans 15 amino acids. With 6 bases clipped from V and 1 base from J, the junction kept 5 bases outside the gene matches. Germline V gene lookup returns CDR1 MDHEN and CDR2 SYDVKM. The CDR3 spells CASSNTGGSNQPQHF. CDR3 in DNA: TGTGCCAGCAGCAACACAGGGGGGAGCAATCAGCCCCAGCATTTT. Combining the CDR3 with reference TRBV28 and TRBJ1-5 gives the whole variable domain DVKVTQSSRYLVKRTGEKVFLECVQDMDHENMFWYRQDPGLGLRLIYFSYDVKMKEKGDIPEGYSVSREKKERFSLILESASTNQTSMYLCASSNTGGSNQPQHFGDGTRLSIL.

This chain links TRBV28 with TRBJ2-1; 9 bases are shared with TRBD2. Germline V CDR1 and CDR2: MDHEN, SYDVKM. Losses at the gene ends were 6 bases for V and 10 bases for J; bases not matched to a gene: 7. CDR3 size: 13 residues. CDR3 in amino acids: CASSRDSGSEQFF. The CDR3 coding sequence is TGTGCCAGCAGCCGGGATAGCGGGAGCGAGCAGTTCTTC.

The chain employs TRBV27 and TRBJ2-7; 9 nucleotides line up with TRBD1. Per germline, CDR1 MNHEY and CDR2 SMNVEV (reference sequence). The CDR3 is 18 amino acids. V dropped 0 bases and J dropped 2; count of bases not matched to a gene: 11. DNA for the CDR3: TGTGCCAGCAGTTTATCGTATCCGGGACAGGGAACCCCCTACGAGCAGTACTTC. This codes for CASSLSYPGQGTPYEQYF.

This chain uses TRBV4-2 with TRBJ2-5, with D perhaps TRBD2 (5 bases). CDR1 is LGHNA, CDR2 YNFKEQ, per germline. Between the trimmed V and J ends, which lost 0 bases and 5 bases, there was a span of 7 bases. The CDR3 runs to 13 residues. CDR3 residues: CASSQEGAETQYF. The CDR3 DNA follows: TGTGCCAGCAGCCAAGAGGGAGCGGAGACCCAGTACTTC.

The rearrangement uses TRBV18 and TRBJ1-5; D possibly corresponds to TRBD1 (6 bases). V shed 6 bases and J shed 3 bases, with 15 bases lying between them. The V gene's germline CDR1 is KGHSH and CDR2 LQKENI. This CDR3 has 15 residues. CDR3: CASSLRGEANQPQHF. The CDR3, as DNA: TGTGCCAGCTCCTTGAGGGGGGAAGCCAATCAGCCCCAGCATTTT.

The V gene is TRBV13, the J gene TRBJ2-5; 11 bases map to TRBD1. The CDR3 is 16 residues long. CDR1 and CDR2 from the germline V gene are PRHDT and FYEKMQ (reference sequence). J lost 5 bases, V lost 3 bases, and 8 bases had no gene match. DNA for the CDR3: TGTGCCAGCAGCTTGGTCTGGACAGGGGGCAAGGAGACCCAGTACTTC. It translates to CASSLVWTGGKETQYF. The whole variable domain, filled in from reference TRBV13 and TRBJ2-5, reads AAGVIQSPRHLIKEKRETATLKCYPIPRHDTVYWYQQGPGQDPQFLISFYEKMQSDKGSIPDRFSAQQFSDYHSELNMSSLELGDSALYFCASSLVWTGGKETQYFGPGTRLLVL.

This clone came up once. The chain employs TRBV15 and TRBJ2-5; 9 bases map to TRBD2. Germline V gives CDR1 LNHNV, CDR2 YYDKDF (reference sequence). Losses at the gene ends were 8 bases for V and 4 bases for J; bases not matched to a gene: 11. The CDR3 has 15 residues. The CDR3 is CATRGGLAIAETQYF. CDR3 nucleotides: TGTGCCACCCGGGGAGGACTAGCGATCGCAGAGACCCAGTACTTC.

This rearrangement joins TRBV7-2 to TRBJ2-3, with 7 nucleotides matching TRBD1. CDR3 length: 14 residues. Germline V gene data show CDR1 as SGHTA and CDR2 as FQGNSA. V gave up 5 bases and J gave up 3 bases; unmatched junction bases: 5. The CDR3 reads CASSARQGTDTQYF. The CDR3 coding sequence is TGTGCCAGCAGCGCCAGACAGGGAACAGATACGCAGTATTTT.

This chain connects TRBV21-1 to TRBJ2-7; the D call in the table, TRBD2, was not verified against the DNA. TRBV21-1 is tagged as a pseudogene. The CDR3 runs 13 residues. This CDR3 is CASSKSAEDEQYF. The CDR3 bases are TGTGCCAGCAGCAAATCGGCGGAGGACGAGCAGTACTTC.